This record concerns one TCR beta chain sequence. The length of the CDR3 is 13 residues. The germline gives CDR1 SGHTA, CDR2 FQGTGA. Trimming stripped 4 bases from V and 6 bases from J, with 13 bases between. The data derive from a study of T-cell memory formation after mild COVID-19. TCRdb ran MiXCR on the 5' RACE reads and lists one entry per CDR3 protein. The table has 200,000 to 250,000 distinct CDR3 sequences, over 15% seen once. The TCR was taken from an adult woman who had mild COVID-19 (a few samples of this study predate the infection). Cell type and time point are not known. Input material: PBMCs or a T cell subset sorted from them (not recorded which). This chain links TRBV7-3 with TRBJ2-7; D unclear. The CDR3 loop reads CASSWTKEGEQYF. The CDR3 region has the DNA TGTGCCAGCAGCTGGACGAAGGAAGGCGAGCAGTACTTC.